This is a list of T cell receptor beta chains from one sample in a study of graft-versus-host responses after intestinal transplantation. Their target antigens are unknown. The table came from immunoSEQ multiplex PCR; TCRdb's copy has only in-frame clones and leaves some out. The profile shows fewer than 90,000 clones, 94% of them singletons. The material sequenced was unstimulated CD4+ T cells sorted from spleen or lymph node cells, taken before transplant. The receptors shown here come from a human donor who was the organ donor for an intestinal transplant. Both conserved end residues are part of each CDR3. D genes are given only for firm matches. Only part of the rows carry a size: once, few, many, or a class if the clone is expanded.

V gene: TRBV14
clone size: -
D gene: -
J gene: TRBJ2-7
CDR3 length: 12
CDR3 DNA: TGTGCCAGCAGCCAAGAATTCGGGGTAGAGTACTTC
CDR3 protein: CASSQEFGVEYF

V gene: TRBV5-1
clone size: -
D gene: TRBD2
J gene: TRBJ2-3
CDR3 length: 15
CDR3 DNA: TGCGCCAGCAGCTTAGGAGCGGGGCCCACAGATACGCAGTATTTT
CDR3 protein: CASSLGAGPTDTQYF

V gene: TRBV6-5
clone size: -
D gene: -
J gene: TRBJ1-2
CDR3 length: 15
CDR3 DNA: TGTGCCAGCAGTCGTCCCGGGACGGGAAACTATGGCTACACCTTC
CDR3 protein: CASSRPGTGNYGYTF

V gene: TRBV7-8
clone size: -
D gene: TRBD2
J gene: TRBJ2-3
CDR3 length: 19
CDR3 DNA: TGTGCCAGCAGCTTCCAAGGGCTAGCGGGGGGGCCGCCACAGAGGGGGCAGTATTTT
CDR3 protein: CASSFQGLAGGPPQRGQYF

V gene: TRBV19
clone size: -
D gene: -
J gene: TRBJ2-7
CDR3 length: 14
CDR3 DNA: TGTGCCAGTAGTATGGAGGGTAGCTCCTACGAGCAGTACTTC
CDR3 protein: CASSMEGSSYEQYF

V gene: TRBV11-2
clone size: -
D gene: -
J gene: TRBJ1-1
CDR3 length: 15
CDR3 DNA: TGTGCCAGCAGCTTAGGAACCGAGCAGAACACTGAAGCTTTCTTT
CDR3 protein: CASSLGTEQNTEAFF

V gene: TRBV9
clone size: -
D gene: TRBD1
J gene: TRBJ2-7
CDR3 length: 15
CDR3 DNA: TGTGCCAGCAGCGCGAGGACAGGCAGCTCCTACGAGCAGTACTTC
CDR3 protein: CASSARTGSSYEQYF

V gene: TRBV27
clone size: -
D gene: TRBD2
J gene: TRBJ2-3
CDR3 length: 15
CDR3 DNA: TGTGCCAGCACTACGGGGGGGACTAGGGAAGATACGCAGTATTTT
CDR3 protein: CASTTGGTREDTQYF

V gene: TRBV6-4
clone size: -
D gene: -
J gene: TRBJ2-7
CDR3 length: 15
CDR3 DNA: TGTGCCAGCAGCGTAGAGGGGGGTCCGACCTACGAGCAGTACTTC
CDR3 protein: CASSVEGGPTYEQYF

V gene: TRBV11-2
clone size: -
D gene: -
J gene: TRBJ1-1
CDR3 length: 16
CDR3 DNA: TGTGCCAGCAGCTTGAGGGGGGCGGGGGCGGGCACTGAAGCTTTCTTT
CDR3 protein: CASSLRGAGAGTEAFF

V gene: TRBV27
clone size: -
D gene: -
J gene: TRBJ1-2
CDR3 length: 14
CDR3 DNA: TGTGCCAGCAGTTTATCTCGGGGCCTCTATGGCTACACCTTC
CDR3 protein: CASSLSRGLYGYTF

V gene: TRBV7-9
clone size: -
D gene: TRBD2
J gene: TRBJ2-5
CDR3 length: 14
CDR3 DNA: TGTGCCAGCAGCCCCGGACTAGACCAAGAGACCCAGTACTTC
CDR3 protein: CASSPGLDQETQYF

V gene: TRBV5-4
clone size: -
D gene: -
J gene: TRBJ2-1
CDR3 length: 14
CDR3 DNA: TGTGCCAGCAGCCTGGACAACTCCTACAATGAGCAGTTCTTC
CDR3 protein: CASSLDNSYNEQFF

V gene: TRBV15
clone size: -
D gene: -
J gene: TRBJ1-2
CDR3 length: 15
CDR3 DNA: TGTGCCACCAGCAGAGATCAGAACAGAAACTATGGCTACACCTTC
CDR3 protein: CATSRDQNRNYGYTF

V gene: TRBV6-5
clone size: -
D gene: TRBD1
J gene: TRBJ1-1
CDR3 length: 15
CDR3 DNA: TGTGCCAGCAGGGCCTTAGACAGGGTTGGGACTGAAGCTTTCTTT
CDR3 protein: CASRALDRVGTEAFF

V gene: TRBV7-6
clone size: -
D gene: -
J gene: TRBJ2-5
CDR3 length: 13
CDR3 DNA: TGTGCCAGCAGGGGGGGACCGGGGGAGACCCAGTACTTC
CDR3 protein: CASRGGPGETQYF

V gene: TRBV18
clone size: -
D gene: -
J gene: TRBJ2-2
CDR3 length: 15
CDR3 DNA: TGTGCCAGCTCACCACCGGGACACTACACCGGGGAGCTGTTTTTT
CDR3 protein: CASSPPGHYTGELFF

V gene: TRBV5-1
clone size: once
D gene: TRBD1
J gene: TRBJ1-2
CDR3 length: 14
CDR3 DNA: TGCGCCAGCAGGGAACCGGGACAGGTTCTTGGCTACACCTTC
CDR3 protein: CASREPGQVLGYTF

V gene: TRBV6-5
clone size: -
D gene: TRBD2
J gene: TRBJ2-1
CDR3 length: 16
CDR3 DNA: TGTGCCAGCAGTTATTATGGGCGGGGGGGCTTAGATGAGCAGTTCTTC
CDR3 protein: CASSYYGRGGLDEQFF

V gene: TRBV28
clone size: -
D gene: -
J gene: TRBJ2-7
CDR3 length: 12
CDR3 DNA: TGTGCCAGCAGTTTGCCCGGGTTCGAGCAGTACTTC
CDR3 protein: CASSLPGFEQYF

V gene: TRBV5-4
clone size: -
D gene: TRBD1
J gene: TRBJ2-2
CDR3 length: 14
CDR3 DNA: TGTGCCAGCAGCTTGGACAGGGGGGCCGGGGAGCTGTTTTTT
CDR3 protein: CASSLDRGAGELFF

V gene: TRBV10-1
clone size: -
D gene: TRBD2
J gene: TRBJ2-1
CDR3 length: 13
CDR3 DNA: TGCGCCAGCAGATCTAGCGGGGGAACGGAGCAGTTCTTC
CDR3 protein: CASRSSGGTEQFF

V gene: TRBV19
clone size: -
D gene: -
J gene: TRBJ1-3
CDR3 length: 16
CDR3 DNA: TGTGCCAGTAGTATCTTGACGGGATACTCTGGAAACACCATATATTTT
CDR3 protein: CASSILTGYSGNTIYF

V gene: TRBV6-5
clone size: -
D gene: -
J gene: TRBJ2-1
CDR3 length: 15
CDR3 DNA: TGTGCCAGCAGCCCCCAACCTGGGGGGCTGTATGAGCAGTTCTTC
CDR3 protein: CASSPQPGGLYEQFF

V gene: TRBV4-2
clone size: -
D gene: -
J gene: TRBJ1-3
CDR3 length: 15
CDR3 DNA: TGTGCCAGCAGCCAAGACAGGGGAAGGGGAAACACCATATATTTT
CDR3 protein: CASSQDRGRGNTIYF

V gene: TRBV2
clone size: -
D gene: TRBD1
J gene: TRBJ1-1
CDR3 length: 13
CDR3 DNA: TGTGCCAGCAATCAAGACAGGGACACTGAAGCTTTCTTT
CDR3 protein: CASNQDRDTEAFF

V gene: TRBV6-1
clone size: -
D gene: -
J gene: TRBJ2-1
CDR3 length: 14
CDR3 DNA: TGTGCCAGCAGCATCAGGGGTAACGCACCTGAGCAGTTCTTC
CDR3 protein: CASSIRGNAPEQFF

V gene: TRBV6-5
clone size: -
D gene: -
J gene: TRBJ1-1
CDR3 length: 14
CDR3 DNA: TGTGCCAGCAGTCGACTCGTAGGGTACACTGAAGCTTTCTTT
CDR3 protein: CASSRLVGYTEAFF

V gene: TRBV19
clone size: once
D gene: TRBD1
J gene: TRBJ1-2
CDR3 length: 15
CDR3 DNA: TGTGCCAGTAGTATAGGTTGGGACAGGGGCTATGGCTACACCTTC
CDR3 protein: CASSIGWDRGYGYTF

V gene: TRBV28
clone size: -
D gene: -
J gene: TRBJ1-5
CDR3 length: 16
CDR3 DNA: TGTGCCAGCAGTACACCCTTCTCGACAGGTGGCCAGCCCCAGCATTTT
CDR3 protein: CASSTPFSTGGQPQHF

V gene: TRBV6-5
clone size: -
D gene: -
J gene: TRBJ2-2
CDR3 length: 15
CDR3 DNA: TGTGCCAGCAGTTTCCGGGCTACGGGCACCGGGGAGCTGTTTTTT
CDR3 protein: CASSFRATGTGELFF

V gene: TRBV28
clone size: -
D gene: -
J gene: TRBJ1-4
CDR3 length: 17
CDR3 DNA: TGTGCCAGCAGTTTATACGGTCGGGCAGACACTAATGAAAAACTGTTTTTT
CDR3 protein: CASSLYGRADTNEKLFF

V gene: TRBV5-1
clone size: -
D gene: -
J gene: TRBJ1-4
CDR3 length: 15
CDR3 DNA: TGCGCCAGCAGCTTTATTGCAGGCGGTAATGAAAAACTGTTTTTT
CDR3 protein: CASSFIAGGNEKLFF

V gene: TRBV18
clone size: once
D gene: TRBD2
J gene: TRBJ2-1
CDR3 length: 15
CDR3 DNA: TGTGCCAGCTCATCGACTAGCGGGGGGACCAATGAGCAGTTCTTC
CDR3 protein: CASSSTSGGTNEQFF

V gene: TRBV6-1
clone size: -
D gene: -
J gene: TRBJ1-1
CDR3 length: 13
CDR3 DNA: TGTGCCAGCAGTGAAATTAGAGGGTCTGAAGCTTTCTTT
CDR3 protein: CASSEIRGSEAFF

V gene: TRBV28
clone size: -
D gene: -
J gene: TRBJ1-4
CDR3 length: 18
CDR3 DNA: TGTGCCAGCAGGTACTCGCGGGGATCTACGGGAACTTTCGGAAAACTGTTTTTT
CDR3 protein: CASRYSRGSTGTFGKLFF

V gene: TRBV6-1
clone size: once
D gene: -
J gene: TRBJ2-1
CDR3 length: 17
CDR3 DNA: TGTGCCAGCAGTGAAGCCCGAGGGTTGGGCTCCTACAATGAGCAGTTCTTC
CDR3 protein: CASSEARGLGSYNEQFF

V gene: TRBV7-3
clone size: -
D gene: TRBD2
J gene: TRBJ2-1
CDR3 length: 15
CDR3 DNA: TGTGCCAGCAGCTCCGAGGGGATAGCGGGGGATGAGCAGTTCTTC
CDR3 protein: CASSSEGIAGDEQFF

V gene: TRBV2
clone size: -
D gene: TRBD1
J gene: TRBJ2-2
CDR3 length: 12
CDR3 DNA: TGTGCCAGCAGACAGGGGACCGGGGAGCTGTTTTTT
CDR3 protein: CASRQGTGELFF

V gene: TRBV7-3
clone size: -
D gene: TRBD1
J gene: TRBJ2-7
CDR3 length: 13
CDR3 DNA: TGTGCCAGCTCCGGGACAGGGGACTACGAGCAGTACTTC
CDR3 protein: CASSGTGDYEQYF

V gene: TRBV28
clone size: -
D gene: -
J gene: TRBJ2-7
CDR3 length: 14
CDR3 DNA: TGTGCCAGCAGTCCCCCCGACAGGCCCTACGAGCAGTACTTC
CDR3 protein: CASSPPDRPYEQYF

V gene: TRBV19
clone size: -
D gene: -
J gene: TRBJ1-5
CDR3 length: 14
CDR3 DNA: TGTGCCAGTAGTATAGGGGCGGCAGATCAGCCCCAGCATTTT
CDR3 protein: CASSIGAADQPQHF

V gene: TRBV2
clone size: -
D gene: -
J gene: TRBJ2-3
CDR3 length: 16
CDR3 DNA: TGTGCCAGCAGTGAAGGGACCCAGATTAGCACAGATACGCAGTATTTT
CDR3 protein: CASSEGTQISTDTQYF

V gene: TRBV5-4
clone size: -
D gene: -
J gene: TRBJ1-6
CDR3 length: 15
CDR3 DNA: TGTGCCAGCAGCTTAGACAGCTCCTATAATTCACCCCTCCACTTT
CDR3 protein: CASSLDSSYNSPLHF

V gene: TRBV2
clone size: -
D gene: -
J gene: TRBJ1-4
CDR3 length: 13
CDR3 DNA: TGTGCCAGCAGTCCCAGGGTCGGTGAAAAACTGTTTTTT
CDR3 protein: CASSPRVGEKLFF

V gene: TRBV6-5
clone size: once
D gene: -
J gene: TRBJ1-3
CDR3 length: 15
CDR3 DNA: TGTGCCAGCAGTTCGACGAGAGTATTCGGAAACACCATATATTTT
CDR3 protein: CASSSTRVFGNTIYF

V gene: TRBV5-6
clone size: -
D gene: TRBD2
J gene: TRBJ2-1
CDR3 length: 17
CDR3 DNA: TGTGCCAGCAGCTTGGTCCCCGCTAGCGGGGGGACCTATGAGCAGTTCTTC
CDR3 protein: CASSLVPASGGTYEQFF

V gene: TRBV2
clone size: -
D gene: TRBD1
J gene: TRBJ1-5
CDR3 length: 14
CDR3 DNA: TGTGCCAGCAGTGGGACAGGGAACAATCAGCCCCAGCATTTT
CDR3 protein: CASSGTGNNQPQHF

V gene: TRBV7-7
clone size: -
D gene: -
J gene: TRBJ1-1
CDR3 length: 14
CDR3 DNA: TGTGCCAGCAGCTTAGTTGGACAGAACACTGAAGCTTTCTTT
CDR3 protein: CASSLVGQNTEAFF

V gene: TRBV10-3
clone size: -
D gene: TRBD2
J gene: TRBJ2-4
CDR3 length: 19
CDR3 DNA: TGTGCCATCAGTGAGTCCGTCGGCGGGGGGGCGACAATCAAAAACATTCAGTACTTC
CDR3 protein: CAISESVGGGATIKNIQYF

V gene: TRBV27
clone size: -
D gene: -
J gene: TRBJ2-1
CDR3 length: 16
CDR3 DNA: TGTGCCAGCAGTTTTTTGGGGGGTACTTCTTACAATGAGCAGTTCTTC
CDR3 protein: CASSFLGGTSYNEQFF

V gene: TRBV7-9
clone size: -
D gene: -
J gene: TRBJ1-1
CDR3 length: 14
CDR3 DNA: TGTGCCAGCAGCTTACAGGGCCTGGGCACTGAAGCTTTCTTT
CDR3 protein: CASSLQGLGTEAFF

V gene: TRBV7-2
clone size: -
D gene: -
J gene: TRBJ2-7
CDR3 length: 14
CDR3 DNA: TGTGCCAGCGGCTTAGAAACAGGGTTCTACGAGCAGTACTTC
CDR3 protein: CASGLETGFYEQYF

V gene: TRBV18
clone size: -
D gene: -
J gene: TRBJ1-3
CDR3 length: 16
CDR3 DNA: TGTGCCAGCTCACCCCGGAGAGACAGTTTGGGAAACACCATATATTTT
CDR3 protein: CASSPRRDSLGNTIYF

V gene: TRBV29-1
clone size: -
D gene: -
J gene: TRBJ2-2
CDR3 length: 14
CDR3 DNA: TGCAGCGTCTTCGACGGGGGGAACACCGGGGAGCTGTTTTTT
CDR3 protein: CSVFDGGNTGELFF